This is a list of T cell receptor beta chains from one sample in a study of T cell responses to AZD1222 COVID-19 vaccine. Assay: immunoSEQ multiplex PCR; the TCRdb copy retains only in-frame clones and omits some. The sample lists just over 90,000 clones, roughly nine tenths occurring once. Source: peripheral blood, taken 28 days after the second AZD1222 dose. The receptors were gathered from an adult who received the AZD1222 COVID-19 vaccine. Each CDR3 is given with its conserved first and last residue. A D gene is named only where the DNA matches it firmly. The listing skips clone size in some rows; elsewhere it reads once, few, many or a size class.

>.|TRBJ1-3|TRBV3-1/TRBV3-2|.
CASGEIGNTIYF
TGTGCCAGCGGGGAAATTGGAAACACCATATATTTT
>.|TRBJ1-2|TRBV7-9|.
CASSRGDFGWGHTF
TGTGCCAGCAGTCGAGGGGATTTCGGTTGGGGCCACACCTTC
>TRBD1|TRBJ1-1|TRBV27|.
CASSYIPTGTWTEAFF
TGTGCCAGCAGTTACATTCCGACAGGGACGTGGACTGAAGCTTTCTTT
>.|TRBJ1-2|TRBV29-1|.
CSVEDLGPQIYGYTF
TGCAGCGTTGAAGATCTGGGCCCCCAAATTTATGGCTACACCTTC
>.|TRBJ2-3|TRBV25-1|.
CASSFAGARTDTQYF
TGTGCCAGCAGTTTCGCGGGGGCTCGCACAGATACGCAGTATTTT
>.|TRBJ2-3|TRBV20-1|.
CSAQEGTTQYF
TGCAGTGCCCAAGAGGGGACAACGCAGTATTTT
>TRBD2|TRBJ2-3|TRBV5-4|.
CASSKGLAGVTSTDTQYF
TGTGCCAGCAGCAAGGGGCTAGCGGGGGTAACTAGCACAGATACGCAGTATTTT
>TRBD2|TRBJ2-3|TRBV7-9|.
CASSLMTSGSSTDTQYF
TGTGCCAGCAGCTTAATGACTAGCGGGAGCAGCACAGATACGCAGTATTTT
>.|TRBJ2-1|TRBV27|.
CASSLSVGGGSQEQFF
TGTGCCAGCAGTTTATCGGTAGGGGGTGGATCGCAGGAGCAGTTCTTC
>TRBD1|TRBJ1-2|TRBV2|.
CASIGDRGAGYTF
TGTGCCAGCATCGGGGACAGGGGAGCTGGCTACACCTTC
>.|TRBJ2-1|TRBV6-2/TRBV6-3|.
CASSRYNEQFF
TGTGCCAGCAGTCGCTACAATGAGCAGTTCTTC
>.|TRBJ2-1|TRBV29-1|.
CSVKRLEQFF
TGCAGCGTTAAGAGGCTTGAGCAGTTCTTC
>.|TRBJ2-7|TRBV12-3/TRBV12-4|.
CASSLEWSYEQYF
TGTGCCAGCAGTTTAGAGTGGTCCTACGAGCAGTACTTC
>.|TRBJ2-5|TRBV6-5|.
CASSPPAAEFQYF
TGTGCCAGCAGCCCCCCAGCAGCGGAGTTCCAGTACTTC
>.|TRBJ2-6|TRBV5-1|.
CASSLARSGANVLTF
TGCGCCAGCAGCTTGGCTCGCTCTGGGGCCAACGTCCTGACTTTC
>.|TRBJ2-1|TRBV4-3|few
CASSQEVGGAYNEQFF
TGCGCCAGCAGCCAAGAAGTCGGAGGGGCCTACAATGAGCAGTTCTTC
>.|TRBJ2-3|TRBV2|.
CAAAYSADTQYF
TGTGCCGCAGCGTACAGCGCAGATACGCAGTATTTT
>.|TRBJ1-4|TRBV9|.
CASSVVGEKLFF
TGTGCCAGCAGCGTAGTTGGGGAAAAACTGTTTTTT
>.|TRBJ1-3|TRBV5-5|.
CASSLVGKGSGNTIYF
TGTGCCAGCAGCTTGGTGGGCAAGGGCTCTGGAAACACCATATATTTT
>.|TRBJ1-4|TRBV7-8|.
CASSLGGGDIEKLFF
TGTGCCAGCAGTTTAGGGGGAGGGGATATTGAAAAACTGTTTTTT
>.|TRBJ1-1|TRBV11-2|.
CASSLVRAKWAFF
TGTGCCAGCAGCTTAGTGCGGGCTAAGTGGGCTTTCTTT
>.|TRBJ1-2|TRBV12-3/TRBV12-4|.
CASIKELSYTF
TGTGCCAGCATCAAGGAATTAAGCTACACCTTC
>.|TRBJ1-3|TRBV2|.
CASSEESGNTIYF
TGTGCCAGCAGTGAGGAAAGTGGAAACACCATATATTTT
>.|TRBJ1-2|TRBV27|.
CASSLGGYPYGYTF
TGTGCCAGCAGTTTGGGGGGTTACCCCTATGGCTACACCTTC
>.|TRBJ1-2|TRBV18|.
CASSPPSQGNGYTF
TGTGCCAGCTCACCACCCAGTCAGGGCAATGGCTACACCTTC
>.|TRBJ2-5|TRBV3-1/TRBV3-2|once
CASSQRPGSQYF
TGTGCCAGCAGCCAACGACCCGGATCCCAGTACTTC
>.|TRBJ2-1|TRBV3-1/TRBV3-2|once
CASSSEPQGYEQFF
TGTGCCAGCAGCTCGGAACCTCAGGGATATGAGCAGTTCTTC
>.|TRBJ1-3|TRBV19|.
CASSMRAGNTIYF
TGTGCCAGTAGCATGAGGGCCGGAAACACCATATATTTT
>.|TRBJ1-6|TRBV6-6|few
CASSYSGDKGSPLHF
TGTGCCAGCAGTTACTCTGGGGATAAAGGTTCACCCCTCCACTTT
>.|TRBJ2-4|TRBV3-1/TRBV3-2|.
CASSQDGQGIQYF
TGTGCCAGCAGCCAAGACGGGCAAGGCATTCAGTACTTC
>.|TRBJ2-5|TRBV7-8|.
CASSLGLGRQETQYF
TGTGCCAGCAGCTTGGGGTTAGGGCGGCAAGAGACCCAGTACTTC
>.|TRBJ2-2|TRBV5-1|.
CASSLAVDPNTGELFF
TGCGCCAGCAGCTTGGCGGTGGATCCGAACACCGGGGAGCTGTTTTTT
>.|TRBJ2-5|TRBV10-3|.
CATAYQETQYF
TGTGCCACAGCGTACCAAGAGACCCAGTACTTC
>.|TRBJ2-1|TRBV19|.
CASSIDRTGDRNEQFF
TGTGCCAGTAGTATAGATCGGACGGGAGACAGGAATGAGCAGTTCTTC
>TRBD2|TRBJ2-5|TRBV3-1/TRBV3-2|.
CASSQDASGSGNQYF
TGTGCCAGCAGCCAAGATGCTAGCGGGAGTGGGAACCAGTACTTC
>.|TRBJ2-3|TRBV3-1/TRBV3-2|.
CASSQSTDTQYF
TGTGCCAGCAGCCAAAGCACAGATACGCAGTATTTT
>TRBD1|TRBJ1-2|TRBV19|once
CASRRQGVSGYTF
TGTGCCAGTAGAAGACAGGGAGTGAGTGGCTACACCTTC
>.|TRBJ1-2|TRBV27|.
CASSFGGGGTSGYTF
TGTGCCAGCAGTTTTGGGGGCGGAGGGACGAGTGGCTACACCTTC
>.|TRBJ1-5|TRBV6-1|.
CASSVSAWYSNQPQHF
TGTGCCAGCAGTGTTTCCGCGTGGTATAGCAATCAGCCCCAGCATTTT
>TRBD2|TRBJ2-3|TRBV6-1|once
CASSESISGATDTQYF
TGTGCCAGCAGTGAGTCGATTAGCGGGGCCACAGATACGCAGTATTTT
>TRBD1|TRBJ2-2|TRBV7-9|.
CASTPDRTGAFGELFF
TGTGCCAGCACCCCGGACCGGACAGGGGCTTTCGGGGAGCTGTTTTTT
>.|TRBJ2-7|TRBV7-9|.
CASSSDRYYEQYF
TGTGCCAGCAGCTCCGACAGATACTACGAGCAGTACTTC
>TRBD2|TRBJ2-7|TRBV3-1/TRBV3-2|.
CASSQYSGLKDEQYF
TGTGCCAGCAGCCAGTACTCGGGACTAAAGGATGAGCAGTACTTC
>TRBD1|TRBJ1-2|TRBV6-5|once
CASSRNRGSGYTF
TGTGCCAGCAGTAGAAACAGGGGAAGTGGCTACACCTTC
>.|TRBJ2-1|TRBV5-1|.
CASSLAMGYNEQFF
TGCGCCAGCAGCTTGGCTATGGGCTACAATGAGCAGTTCTTC
>TRBD1|TRBJ1-3|TRBV18|.
CASSPPAQGAVGNTIYF
TGTGCCAGCTCACCACCGGCGCAGGGGGCTGTTGGAAACACCATATATTTT
>.|TRBJ1-4|TRBV6-5|.
CASRSTGITNEKLFF
TGTGCCAGCAGAAGTACAGGGATCACTAATGAAAAACTGTTTTTT
>.|TRBJ1-2|TRBV30|.
CAWTTLVGGYTF
TGTGCCTGGACCACGCTCGTGGGGGGCTACACCTTC
>TRBD1|TRBJ2-2|TRBV9|.
CASSLTSGQGTGELFF
TGTGCCAGCAGCCTCACCTCCGGACAGGGGACCGGGGAGCTGTTTTTT
>.|TRBJ1-3|TRBV18|.
CASSPPGNTIYF
TGTGCCAGCTCACCCCCTGGAAACACCATATATTTT
>.|TRBJ1-4|TRBV11-2|.
CASSPFRFSEKLFF
TGTGCCAGCAGTCCTTTTCGATTTAGTGAAAAACTGTTTTTT
>.|TRBJ1-1|TRBV7-9|.
CASSVTPVNTEAFF
TGTGCCAGCAGCGTGACCCCCGTGAACACTGAAGCTTTCTTT
>.|TRBJ1-3|TRBV7-2|.
CASSPRQRSGNTIYF
TGTGCCAGCAGCCCCCGACAGCGCTCTGGAAACACCATATATTTT